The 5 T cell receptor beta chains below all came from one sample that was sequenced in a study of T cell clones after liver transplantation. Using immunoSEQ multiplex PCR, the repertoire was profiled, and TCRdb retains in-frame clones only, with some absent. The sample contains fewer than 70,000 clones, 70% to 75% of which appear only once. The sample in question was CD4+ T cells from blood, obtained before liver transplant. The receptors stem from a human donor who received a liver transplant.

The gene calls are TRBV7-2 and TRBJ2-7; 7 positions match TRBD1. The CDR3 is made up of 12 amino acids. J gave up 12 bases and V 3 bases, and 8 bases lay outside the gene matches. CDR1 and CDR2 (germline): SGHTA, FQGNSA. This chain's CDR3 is CASSFDRAARYF. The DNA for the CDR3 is TGTGCCAGCAGCTTCGACAGGGCGGCTCGGTACTTC. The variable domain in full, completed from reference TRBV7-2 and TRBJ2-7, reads GAGVSQSPSNKVTEKGKDVELRCDPISGHTALYWYRQSLGQGLEFLIYFQGNSAPDKSGLPSDRFSAERTGGSVSTLTIQRTQQEDSAVYLCASSFDRAARYFGPGTRLTVT.

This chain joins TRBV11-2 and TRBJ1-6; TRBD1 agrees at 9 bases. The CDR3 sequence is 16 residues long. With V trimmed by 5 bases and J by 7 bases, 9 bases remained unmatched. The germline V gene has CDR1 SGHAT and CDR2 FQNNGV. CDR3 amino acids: CASSPTPGTGNSPLHF. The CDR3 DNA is TGTGCCAGCAGCCCAACCCCGGGGACAGGGAATTCACCCCTCCACTTT.

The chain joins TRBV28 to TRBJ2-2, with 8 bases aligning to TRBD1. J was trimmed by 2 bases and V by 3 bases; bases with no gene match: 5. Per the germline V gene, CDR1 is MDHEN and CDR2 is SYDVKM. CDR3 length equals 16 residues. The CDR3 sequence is CASSLGTGPNTGELFF. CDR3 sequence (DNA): TGTGCCAGCAGTTTGGGGACAGGACCTAACACCGGGGAGCTGTTTTTT.

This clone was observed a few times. Here the CDR3 reads CAWSPTGFSTGEQYF. The CDR3, as DNA: TGTGCCTGGAGTCCTACAGGGTTTTCTACGGGCGAGCAGTACTTC. This sequence joins TRBV30 and TRBJ2-7; D is perhaps TRBD1 (6 bases). Germline V lookup: CDR1 GTSNPN, CDR2 SVGIG (reference sequence). This CDR3 has 15 amino acids. Trimming removed 2 bases from V and 6 bases from J, with 20 bases in between.

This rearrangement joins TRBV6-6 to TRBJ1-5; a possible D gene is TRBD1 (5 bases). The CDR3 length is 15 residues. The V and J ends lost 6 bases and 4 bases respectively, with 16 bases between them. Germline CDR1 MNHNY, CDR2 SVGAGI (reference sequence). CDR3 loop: CASRGNDRDNQPQHF. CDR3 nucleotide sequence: TGTGCCAGCAGGGGAAACGACAGAGATAATCAGCCCCAGCATTTT.